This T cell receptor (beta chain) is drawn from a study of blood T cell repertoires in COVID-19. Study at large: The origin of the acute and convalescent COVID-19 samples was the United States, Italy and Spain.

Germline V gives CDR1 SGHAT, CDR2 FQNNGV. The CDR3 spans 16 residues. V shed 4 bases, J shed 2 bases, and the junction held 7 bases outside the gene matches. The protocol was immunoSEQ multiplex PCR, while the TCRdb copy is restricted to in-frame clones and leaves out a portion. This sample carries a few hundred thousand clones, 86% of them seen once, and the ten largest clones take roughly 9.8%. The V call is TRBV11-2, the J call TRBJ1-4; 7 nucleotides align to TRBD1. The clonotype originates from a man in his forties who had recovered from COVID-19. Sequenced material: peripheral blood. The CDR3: CASSSTRGETNEKLFF. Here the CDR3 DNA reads TGTGCCAGCAGCTCCACCAGGGGGGAGACTAATGAAAAACTGTTTTTT.